These T cell receptor beta chains were read from a single sample in a study of identical twins. TCRdb called the 5' RACE reads again in MiXCR, with one record for every CDR3 protein. The sample records 400,000 to 500,000 distinct CDR3 sequences, approximately 17% being singletons. The sequenced sample was naive T cells sorted from blood. These receptors originate from a man aged 45-65 years in good health. Each CDR3 is given with its conserved first and last residue. The D gene is left open where the match is weak. The size field is filled for only some rows; it gives once, few, many or a size class.

clone size,J gene,V gene,D gene,CDR3 DNA,CDR3 protein
.,TRBJ2-5,TRBV6-1,.,TGTGCCAGCAGCTTGGGGGGCCGCGCCTACCAAGAGACCCAGTACTTC,CASSLGGRAYQETQYF
.,TRBJ2-7,TRBV7-2,TRBD2,TGTGCCAGCAGCCCGCAGCGGGGATCGACCTACGAGCAGTACTTC,CASSPQRGSTYEQYF
many,TRBJ2-3,TRBV28,.,TGTGCCAGCAGTGATCTAGATTCTAGCACAGATACGCAGTATTTT,CASSDLDSSTDTQYF
.,TRBJ2-7,TRBV20-1,TRBD2,TGCAGTGCCGGGAGGCTAGCGGGGAATCCCTACGAGCAGTACTTC,CSAGRLAGNPYEQYF
many,TRBJ2-3,TRBV6-4,.,TGTGCCAGCAGTGCCGCTGGCGGGACCCCCACAGATACGCAGTATTTT,CASSAAGGTPTDTQYF
few,TRBJ2-5,TRBV12-3/TRBV12-4,.,TGTGCCAGCAGTCAGAGGGAGGTGGTGACCCAGTACTTC,CASSQREVVTQYF
many,TRBJ2-2,TRBV12-3/TRBV12-4,.,TGTGCCAGCAGTCCAAACGCCGGGACTCGCCGACCGAACACCGGGGAGCTGTTTTTT,CASSPNAGTRRPNTGELFF
.,TRBJ1-2,TRBV12-3/TRBV12-4,.,TGTGCCAGCTCACCCGGGTACTTCTATGGCTACACCTTC,CASSPGYFYGYTF
many,TRBJ2-7,TRBV7-9,TRBD1,TGTGCCAGCAGCTTTACAGGGGGCTGGTCCGAGCAGTACTTC,CASSFTGGWSEQYF
.,TRBJ2-6,TRBV9,.,TGTGCCAGCACGTCTGGGGGTGGTAACTCTGGGGCCAACGTCCTGACTTTC,CASTSGGGNSGANVLTF
.,TRBJ2-6,TRBV7-9,.,TGTGCCAGCAGCTTATTTCAGACGGGGGCCAACGTCCTGACTTTC,CASSLFQTGANVLTF
.,TRBJ1-1,TRBV20-1,.,TGCAGTGCTAGCGGCACTGAAGCTTTCTTT,CSASGTEAFF
many,TRBJ1-4,TRBV30,TRBD1,TGTGCCTGGAGTGCGGGGACAGGGAATGAAAAACTGTTTTTT,CAWSAGTGNEKLFF
.,TRBJ1-6,TRBV2,TRBD1,TGTGCCAGCAGTGAACTACAGGGGGTGGATAATTCACCCCTCCACTTT,CASSELQGVDNSPLHF
many,TRBJ1-4,TRBV10-3,.,TGTGCCATCAGTAGACAGAGTGCAACTAATGAAAAACTGTTTTTT,CAISRQSATNEKLFF
.,TRBJ2-2,TRBV10-3,.,TGTGCCACCCGAGCAGGGGCAAACACCGGGGAGCTGTTTTTT,CATRAGANTGELFF
.,TRBJ2-1,TRBV6-1,TRBD1,TGTGCCAGCAGTGAAGGGACAGGGTACAATGAGCAGTTCTTC,CASSEGTGYNEQFF
.,TRBJ2-1,TRBV29-1,.,TGCAGCGTTGAAGATAACAGGGTGGGTCCGTTCTTC,CSVEDNRVGPFF
.,TRBJ1-1,TRBV6-2/TRBV6-3,.,TGTGCCAGCTTTAAAGCAATGAACACTGAAGCTTTCTTT,CASFKAMNTEAFF
many,TRBJ2-7,TRBV6-5,.,TGTGCCAGCAGTTACTCGGGAGGCCGCCCCTACGAGCAGTACTTC,CASSYSGGRPYEQYF
few,TRBJ2-7,TRBV5-6,.,TGTGCCAGCAGCTTTGGGACAAACTACGAGCAGTACTTC,CASSFGTNYEQYF
few,TRBJ2-3,TRBV9,.,TGTGCCAGCAGCGCCCCGGGTTCCCTAACTAGCACAGATACGCAGTATTTT,CASSAPGSLTSTDTQYF
few,TRBJ2-7,TRBV4-3,.,TGCGCCAGCAGCCAAGATTATGCAGAATCCGAGCAGTACTTC,CASSQDYAESEQYF
.,TRBJ2-1,TRBV4-3,TRBD2,TGCGCCAGCAGCCAAGGGACTAGCGGGATCTCCTACAATGAGCAGTTCTTC,CASSQGTSGISYNEQFF
.,TRBJ2-6,TRBV5-6,.,TGTGCCAGCAGCCGGGTAGGGACTGGGGCCAACGTCCTGACTTTC,CASSRVGTGANVLTF
.,TRBJ1-5,TRBV11-2,.,TGTGCCAGCAGCCCAGCTCCCAGCAATCAGCCCCAGCATTTT,CASSPAPSNQPQHF
few,TRBJ2-1,TRBV3-1,.,TGTGCCAGCAGCCAAAACGGGTACTACAATGAGCAGTTCTTC,CASSQNGYYNEQFF
.,TRBJ2-5,TRBV6-5,TRBD2,TGTGCCAGCAGTTACTCCGGACTAGCGGGAGGCAAACAAGAGACCCAGTACTTC,CASSYSGLAGGKQETQYF
many,TRBJ2-5,TRBV5-1,.,TGCGCCAGCAGCTTGGGCTTCAGCCAAGAGACCCAGTACTTC,CASSLGFSQETQYF
many,TRBJ2-7,TRBV5-1,TRBD1,TGCGCCAGCAGCTGGGGACAGAATTACTACGAGCAGTACTTC,CASSWGQNYYEQYF
once,TRBJ2-3,TRBV7-9,.,TGTGCCAGCACCCCCTTGACAAGCACAGATACGCAGTATTTT,CASTPLTSTDTQYF
many,TRBJ2-1,TRBV5-1,.,TGCGCCAGCAGCCCCTGGGCAGGGAACAATGAGCAGTTCTTC,CASSPWAGNNEQFF
.,TRBJ2-3,TRBV10-3,TRBD2,TGTGCCATCAGTCCTACTAGCGGTGCTGCGGATACGCAGTATTTT,CAISPTSGAADTQYF
many,TRBJ2-3,TRBV7-2,.,TGTGCCAGCAGCTTAACCCCGTGGGGCGATACGCAGTATTTT,CASSLTPWGDTQYF
.,TRBJ1-2,TRBV5-5,TRBD1,TGTGCCAGCAGCAACACCCCCGGACAGGCAGCTAACTATGGCTACACCTTC,CASSNTPGQAANYGYTF
few,TRBJ2-5,TRBV5-6,.,TGTGCCAGCAGCTTGCTCGCGGGGAAGGGGGAGACCCAGTACTTC,CASSLLAGKGETQYF
few,TRBJ1-2,TRBV20-1,TRBD1,TGCAGTGCTAGGCCAGGGACAGGGGCGGGAGGCTACACCTTC,CSARPGTGAGGYTF
once,TRBJ2-1,TRBV28,.,TGTGCCAGCAGTTTCTCAGGCCAGCCCTACAATGAGCAGTTCTTC,CASSFSGQPYNEQFF
many,TRBJ1-5,TRBV20-1,.,TGCAGTGCTAGGTTCGGCAGCCCCAATCAGCCCCAGCATTTT,CSARFGSPNQPQHF
.,TRBJ1-1,TRBV30,.,TGTGCCTGGAGTTCGGGTATGAACCCTGAAGCTTTCTTT,CAWSSGMNPEAFF
.,TRBJ1-2,TRBV4-1,.,TGCGCCAGCAGCCAAGCTCCATTATCCCAGGGCCGTTTTTACTATGGCTACACCTTC,CASSQAPLSQGRFYYGYTF
.,TRBJ2-5,TRBV4-2,.,TGTGCCAGCAGCCGAGCCGGGAACCAACAAGAGACCCAGTACTTC,CASSRAGNQQETQYF
few,TRBJ2-2,TRBV4-3,.,TGCGCCAGCAGCCACCAACACGAGGCGAACACCGGGGAGCTGTTTTTT,CASSHQHEANTGELFF
many,TRBJ2-7,TRBV4-2,.,TGTGCCAGCAGCCGCGGAGGAGGTAGCTCCTACGAGCAGTACTTC,CASSRGGGSSYEQYF
few,TRBJ2-7,TRBV12-3/TRBV12-4,TRBD1,TGTGCCAGCAGACATACCGGGACAGGGTCCTACGAGCAGTACTTC,CASRHTGTGSYEQYF
.,TRBJ2-2,TRBV20-1,.,TGCAGTGCTAGAGTTGCCGGGAGCGGCACCGGGGAGCTGTTTTTT,CSARVAGSGTGELFF
.,TRBJ1-1,TRBV20-1,.,TGCAGTGCCTCGGGACGAAGATATATGAACACTGAAGCTTTCTTT,CSASGRRYMNTEAFF
few,TRBJ2-1,TRBV20-1,TRBD2,TGCAGTGCTAGAGATTATGGGCGGGGGACGCACAATGAGCAGTTCTTC,CSARDYGRGTHNEQFF
many,TRBJ1-2,TRBV12-3/TRBV12-4,.,TGTGCCAGCAGTCTCAAGCGCGGGGCTGGCTACACCTTC,CASSLKRGAGYTF
few,TRBJ2-1,TRBV12-3/TRBV12-4,.,TGTGCCAGCAGTTTGCGGGTTACGGGGGCAGCCTACAATGAGCAGTTCTTC,CASSLRVTGAAYNEQFF
few,TRBJ1-6,TRBV10-3,.,TGTGCCATCAACGAGAATAATTCACCCCTCCACTTT,CAINENNSPLHF
.,TRBJ2-7,TRBV24-1,.,TGTGCCACCAGTGACCCCTCGACTAGTCGCGGCGAGCAGTACTTC,CATSDPSTSRGEQYF
.,TRBJ2-5,TRBV6-1,.,TGTGCCAGCAGTGAGTGGGGAGGCCAAGAGACCCAGTACTTC,CASSEWGGQETQYF
many,TRBJ2-3,TRBV7-9,TRBD2,TGTGCCAGCAGCCTTACTAGCGGCCTCACAGATACGCAGTATTTT,CASSLTSGLTDTQYF